Listed below are T cell receptor beta chains from one sample, sequenced in a study of cytomegalovirus exposure and HLA in healthy donors. Measured with immunoSEQ multiplex PCR; TCRdb has only the in-frame clones, and not every one. Of 130,000 to 150,000 clones in the sample, 80% were seen once. The material sequenced was PBMCs. The receptor set was obtained from a man aged 40-49 years in good health and CMV-seronegative. Both conserved end residues are part of each CDR3. Each record gives: D gene, clone size, V gene, J gene, CDR3 length, CDR3 protein, CDR3 DNA. D genes are given only for firm matches. Some rows have no size entry. The others give once, few or many, or a class for an expanded clone.

TRBD1	.	TRBV5-8	TRBJ1-1	15	CASSLGGQGGTEAFF	TGTGCCAGCAGCTTGGGAGGACAGGGTGGCACTGAAGCTTTCTTT
TRBD2	.	TRBV27	TRBJ2-3	19	CASSLRRTSGGDLTDTQYF	TGTGCCAGCAGTTTACGGCGGACTAGCGGGGGTGATCTAACAGATACGCAGTATTTT
.	.	TRBV2	TRBJ1-1	14	CATRRVQGNTEAFF	TGTGCCACCCGGCGAGTGCAGGGGAACACTGAAGCTTTCTTT
TRBD1	once	TRBV5-1	TRBJ2-7	14	CASSGTGDSYEQYF	TGCGCCAGCTCAGGGACAGGTGATTCCTACGAGCAGTACTTC
TRBD1	.	TRBV11-2	TRBJ1-5	16	CASSLDRGTGGQPQHF	TGTGCCAGCAGCTTAGATCGGGGGACAGGGGGGCAGCCCCAGCATTTT
TRBD1	.	TRBV6-5	TRBJ1-4	14	CASSTGGTNEKLFF	TGTGCCAGCAGTACAGGGGGCACTAATGAAAAACTGTTTTTT
TRBD1	.	TRBV30	TRBJ1-2	12	CAWSPDRAGYTF	TGTGCCTGGAGCCCGGACAGGGCGGGCTACACCTTC
.	.	TRBV7-8	TRBJ2-3	12	CASSRYTDTQYF	TGTGCCAGCAGCCGTTACACAGATACGCAGTATTTT
.	.	TRBV6-5	TRBJ2-1	15	CASSLRGDQNNEQFF	TGTGCCAGCAGTCTGCGCGGGGACCAGAACAATGAGCAGTTCTTC
.	.	TRBV6-5	TRBJ1-2	13	CASTQDGSHGYTF	TGTGCCAGCACCCAAGATGGGAGTCATGGCTACACCTTC
.	.	TRBV10-3	TRBJ1-4	15	CAISADRRDNEKLFF	TGTGCCATCAGTGCAGATCGGAGAGATAATGAAAAACTGTTTTTT
.	.	TRBV25-1	TRBJ1-1	13	CASGGWLNTEAFF	TGTGCCAGCGGTGGGTGGCTGAACACTGAAGCTTTCTTT
.	.	TRBV29-1	TRBJ2-3	13	CSVRRTSTDTQYF	TGCAGCGTCCGACGGACTAGCACAGATACGCAGTATTTT
.	.	TRBV2	TRBJ2-3	16	CASSPRQGWGTDTQYF	TGTGCCAGCAGTCCTCGTCAGGGGTGGGGCACAGATACGCAGTATTTT
.	.	TRBV19	TRBJ2-7	12	CASSIWGGEQYF	TGTGCCAGTAGTATCTGGGGCGGCGAGCAGTACTTC
TRBD1	.	TRBV18	TRBJ2-2	15	CASSRQGANTGELFF	TGTGCCAGCTCACGTCAGGGGGCGAACACCGGGGAGCTGTTTTTT
.	.	TRBV5-1	TRBJ2-1	14	CASSLSNPYNEQFF	TGCGCCAGCAGCTTGTCTAACCCCTACAATGAGCAGTTCTTC
TRBD1	once	TRBV14	TRBJ1-2	13	CASSRDRAYGYTF	TGTGCCAGCAGCCGAGACAGGGCCTATGGCTACACCTTC
.	.	TRBV10-1	TRBJ2-3	16	CASSDWRGVSVDTQYF	TGCGCCAGCAGTGATTGGAGGGGTGTGAGTGTAGATACGCAGTATTTT
.	.	TRBV7-6	TRBJ2-2	15	CASSLVQGSTGGLFF	TGTGCCAGCAGCTTAGTACAGGGGAGCACCGGGGGGCTGTTTTTT
TRBD1	once	TRBV10-1	TRBJ1-1	13	CASSSGGRTEAFF	TGCGCCAGCAGTTCAGGGGGGAGAACTGAAGCTTTCTTT
.	.	TRBV9	TRBJ1-3	15	CASSDGSFSGNTIYF	TGTGCCAGCAGCGACGGGTCCTTCTCTGGAAACACCATATATTTT
TRBD1	once	TRBV5-1	TRBJ2-3	16	CASSPTLHRGTDTQYF	TGCGCCAGCAGCCCCACCCTACACAGGGGAACAGATACGCAGTATTTT
TRBD1	.	TRBV7-9	TRBJ2-5	17	CASSPEGWQGDKETQYF	TGTGCCAGCAGCCCCGAAGGATGGCAGGGGGATAAAGAGACCCAGTACTTC
.	.	TRBV6-6	TRBJ1-4	14	CASSANRENEKLFF	TGTGCCAGCAGCGCCAACAGGGAAAATGAAAAACTGTTTTTT
.	.	TRBV5-1	TRBJ1-5	14	CASSLQGGNQPQHF	TGCGCCAGCAGCCTTCAAGGGGGAAATCAGCCCCAGCATTTT